The sequence of this T cell receptor (beta chain) was determined in a study of shared clonotypes between healthy human individuals. The wider study: Each donor contributed plates that comprised three CD4 naive, three CD4 memory, two CD8 naive and one CD8 memory.

Deep was the level used in running the assay. In the source study's methods: Because ImmunoSEQ provided only junction sequences with no quality scores, the filtering differed. Profiling relied on immunoSEQ multiplex PCR, and the TCRdb table lists in-frame clones only, not all of them. The V and J calls and clone size are taken from that table; D and trimming were inferred from the DNA. The profile shows millions of clones, about 95% of them singletons. CD45RO negativity and positive selection for CCR7 defined naive CD8 cells, a population that excluded terminally differentiated effector memory CD45RA+ cells. Trimming took off 2 bases at V and 6 bases at J, with 11 bases between the two ends. Germline CDR1 and CDR2: ENHRY and SYGVKD. CDR3 length equals 14 residues. Note on this clone: The sample contains more than one DNA sequence encoding this CDR3.

The source material was naive CD8+ T cells sorted from blood. The chain employs TRBV10-3 and TRBJ2-1, with a possible D match to TRBD2 (6 bases). This sequence was found in a man between 18 and 35 years old in good health. CDR3 in amino acids: CAISEPGTGNEQFF. CDR3 nucleotides: TGTGCCATCAGTGAGCCCGGGACTGGCAATGAGCAGTTCTTC.